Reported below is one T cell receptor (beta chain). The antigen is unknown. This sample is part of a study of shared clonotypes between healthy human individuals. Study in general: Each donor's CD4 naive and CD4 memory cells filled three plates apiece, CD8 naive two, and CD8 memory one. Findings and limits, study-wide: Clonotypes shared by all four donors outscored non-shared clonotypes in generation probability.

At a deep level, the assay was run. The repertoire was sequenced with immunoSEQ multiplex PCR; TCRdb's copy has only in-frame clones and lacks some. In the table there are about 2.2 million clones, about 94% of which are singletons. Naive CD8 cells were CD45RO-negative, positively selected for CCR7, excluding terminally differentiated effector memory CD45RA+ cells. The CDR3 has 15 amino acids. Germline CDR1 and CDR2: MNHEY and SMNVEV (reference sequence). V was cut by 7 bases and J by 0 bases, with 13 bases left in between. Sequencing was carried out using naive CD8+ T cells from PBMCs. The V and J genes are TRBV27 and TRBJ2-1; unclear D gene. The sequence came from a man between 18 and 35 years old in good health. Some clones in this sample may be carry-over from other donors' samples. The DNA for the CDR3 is TGTGCCAGCAATAGTCGGGCCAGCTCCTACAATGAGCAGTTCTTC. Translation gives CASNSRASSYNEQFF.